A single sample gave rise to the 13 T cell receptor beta chains below, sequenced in a study of blood T cell repertoires in COVID-19 (dated by TCRdb to 2020 to 2022). Libraries were prepared through the immunoSEQ multiplex PCR assay. TCRdb took this table from immuneACCESS and kept in-frame rearrangements with V and J called. Such tables lack part of the clones; where checked against another copy, unresolved V genes explain under half of the gap, and the rest is unexplained. The sample records roughly 250,000 clones, roughly 84% of which are singletons. The ten largest clonotypes hold roughly 1.4% of the sample. Sequenced input: peripheral blood. The receptors come from a woman aged 40 to 50 who had recovered from COVID-19.

The CDR3 sequence is CASSEEEGAWRMGDEQFF. CDR3 in DNA: TGTGCCAGCAGTGAAGAAGAGGGGGCATGGAGGATGGGCGATGAGCAGTTCTTC. The rearrangement joins TRBV2 to TRBJ2-1; 7 nucleotides line up with TRBD1. Germline V gene sequence: CDR1 SNHLY, CDR2 FYNNEI. The CDR3 runs 18 residues. V was clipped by 1 base and J by 8 bases; unmatched bases: 17.

This clone has just one count. A much larger clone sits a single nucleotide away, making a read error possible. The V gene is TRBV7-2, the J gene TRBJ1-5; possibly TRBD1 for D (5 bases). Germline assignment: CDR1 SGHTA and CDR2 FQGNSA. The CDR3 runs 13 residues. V lost 0 bases and J lost 7, with 7 bases in between. The CDR3 loop is CASSLAQGQPQHF. CDR3 bases: TGTGCCAGCAGCTTAGCCCAGGGCCAGCCCCAGCATTTT.

J is TRBJ2-7 and V is TRBV19; tentatively, D is TRBD1 (7 bases). The germline CDR1 and CDR2 sequences are LNHDA and SQIVND (reference sequence). This CDR3 has 16 residues. Trimming left V 3 bases short and J 2 bases short, with 17 bases between. The CDR3 reads CASSIFGGQTTYEQYF. The CDR3, as DNA: TGTGCCAGTAGTATTTTCGGGGGACAGACAACCTACGAGCAGTACTTC.

This clone was detected once. The chain carries TRBV29-1 and TRBJ1-2; no definite D call. Trimming left V 4 bases short and J 0 bases short, with 6 bases between. The CDR3 is 12 amino acids. Germline CDR1 reads SQVTM; CDR2 reads ANQGSEA. The DNA for the CDR3 is TGCAGCGTTGGACACTCTAACTATGGCTACACCTTC. This encodes CSVGHSNYGYTF.

The CDR3 DNA sequence: TGTGCCAGCAGCCCAGGGCGTGCGAACACTGAAGCTTTCTTT. Residues: CASSPGRANTEAFF. V is TRBV7-9 and J is TRBJ1-1, with a weak D call TRBD1 (5 bases). Germline CDR1 is SEHNR and CDR2 is FQNEAQ (reference sequence). The V gene lost 5 bases and the J gene lost 1 base, with 11 bases spanning the gap. The CDR3 consists of 14 residues. Filled out from reference TRBV7-9 and TRBJ1-1, the complete variable domain reads DTGVSQNPRHKITKRGQNVTFRCDPISEHNRLYWYRQTLGQGPEFLTYFQNEAQLEKSRLLSDRFSAERPKGSFSTLEIQRTEQGDSAMYLCASSPGRANTEAFFGQGTRLTVV.

The rearrangement joins TRBV28 to TRBJ2-7; possible D gene TRBD1, 6 bases. CDR1 MDHEN and CDR2 SYDVKM come from the germline V gene. The CDR3 runs to 14 residues. V was pared by 2 bases and J by 3 bases, with 11 bases between. CDR3 sequence: CASSLGGQIYEQYF. The CDR3 DNA reads TGTGCCAGCAGTTTAGGGGGCCAGATCTACGAGCAGTACTTC.

This sequence joins TRBV11-2 and TRBJ2-1, with D maybe TRBD1 (5 bases). V was cut by 0 bases and J by 6 bases, with 9 bases left in between. The germline gives CDR1 SGHAT, CDR2 FQNNGV. This CDR3 has 14 amino acids. The CDR3 is CASSLDQGFNEQFF. The CDR3 DNA follows: TGTGCCAGCAGCTTAGATCAGGGTTTCAATGAGCAGTTCTTC.

The chain carries TRBV5-8 and TRBJ1-5; 7 nucleotides align to TRBD1. Germline assignment: CDR1 SGHTS and CDR2 YDEGEE. This CDR3 has 16 amino acids. J gave up 4 bases and V 4 bases, and 11 bases lay outside the gene matches. In nucleotides, the CDR3 is TGTGCCAGCAGCGGAGGCCCGGGACAGAATAATCAGCCCCAGCATTTT. Its protein is CASSGGPGQNNQPQHF.

This rearrangement joins TRBV7-3 to TRBJ2-7; D is possibly TRBD1 (5 bases). Germline CDR1 reads SGHTA; CDR2 reads FQGTGA. Trimming cost V 5 bases and J 7 bases, with 21 bases left between them. The length of the CDR3 is 15 residues. CDR3 nucleotides: TGTGCCAGCAGCCCCGGGCAGGGTTTATCCAGGGAGCAGTACTTC. Protein: CASSPGQGLSREQYF.

This clone was detected only once. The V gene is TRBV11-3, the J gene TRBJ2-1; D is perhaps TRBD1 (6 bases). Germline CDR1 reads SGHNT; CDR2 reads YENEEA. The V and J ends lost 5 bases and 3 bases respectively, with 14 bases between them. This CDR3 is 15 amino acids long. CDR3 region: CASSPRDTFYNEQFF. CDR3 nucleotides: TGTGCCAGCAGCCCACGGGACACCTTCTACAATGAGCAGTTCTTC.

Points on this clone: This specimen includes other DNA sequences encoding the same CDR3. V and J are TRBV2 and TRBJ2-1; 7 nucleotides align to TRBD1. The germline gives CDR1 SNHLY, CDR2 FYNNEI. This CDR3 is built from 13 residues. The V gene end was trimmed by 6 bases and the J gene end by 4 bases; junction bases not matched to a gene: 3. The chain's CDR3 is CASSRGSYNEQFF. The DNA of the CDR3 is TGTGCCAGCAGCAGGGGGTCGTACAATGAGCAGTTCTTC.

CDR3 in amino acids: CASTGHRGEKLFF. CDR3 bases: TGTGCCAGTACTGGGCACAGGGGTGAAAAACTGTTTTTT. The chain employs TRBV19 and TRBJ1-4; 7 positions match TRBD1. The CDR3 is 13 amino acids. J gave up 7 bases and V 7 bases, and 6 bases lay outside the gene matches. Germline CDR1 and CDR2: LNHDA and SQIVND (reference sequence).

The chain combines TRBV4-2 with TRBJ2-1; D call uncertain. The CDR3 has 12 residues. V lost 5 bases to trimming and J lost 11 bases, with 13 bases between them. Germline CDR1 LGHNA, CDR2 YNFKEQ. The CDR3 sequence: CASSSTTSKQFF. DNA of the CDR3: TGTGCCAGCAGCAGTACTACCAGCAAGCAGTTCTTC.